This TCR beta chain was captured in a study of blood T cell repertoires in COVID-19. Study-level background: Samples came from the United States, Italy and Spain, spanning acute and convalescent COVID-19. Nucleic acid was either cDNA or gDNA, and it came from T cells, B-cell-depleted T cells, or PBMCs.

Under the authors' procedure: The assay estimated nucleated cells by amplifying reference gene primers. The table came from immunoSEQ multiplex PCR; TCRdb's copy has only in-frame clones and leaves some out. D and trimming were read from the DNA, whereas the V and J calls and clone size are those reported in that table. The sample has roughly 240,000 clones; around 87% are singletons. V was shortened by 1 base and J by 2 bases, with 7 bases between the two germline ends. The CDR3 has 13 amino acids. CDR1 GTSNPN and CDR2 SVGIG come from the germline V gene (reference sequence). Sequenced sample: peripheral blood. This TCR derives from a woman aged 25 to 39 who had recovered from COVID-19. The V call is TRBV30, the J call TRBJ2-3; D is possibly TRBD2 (5 bases). CDR3 coding DNA: TGTGCCTGGAGTGGACTATCCACAGATACGCAGTATTTT. Amino acids: CAWSGLSTDTQYF.